The sample holds many counts of the clone carrying this T cell receptor beta chain. The data belong to a study of spatial heterogeneity in lung cancer. Time point reported: sample taken at primary tumor resection. The input material, whole RNA from tumor, nontumor lung or frozen PBMC, was sequenced unsorted. In germline, CDR1 is SGHTA, CDR2 FQGNSA. V was trimmed by 1 base and J by 2 bases, leaving 19 bases between them. The CDR3 runs 18 residues. TCRdb reprocessed the 5' RACE reads via MiXCR and lists one record per CDR3 protein. Among about 15,000 distinct CDR3 sequences listed, 7.5% to 10% were seen once.

The chain recombines TRBV7-2 with TRBJ2-3; TRBD2 is a possible D gene (7 bases). The sequence was collected from a female donor with early-stage non-small cell lung cancer. Sequencing was performed on PBMCs, taken at surgery. The CDR3 reads CASSLGLGGGASTDTQYF. The CDR3 nucleotides are TGTGCCAGCAGCTTAGGTTTAGGGGGGGGCGCGTCCACAGATACGCAGTATTTT. The entire variable domain, with the rest obtained from reference TRBV7-2 and TRBJ2-3, is as follows: GAGVSQSPSNKVTEKGKDVELRCDPISGHTALYWYRQSLGQGLEFLIYFQGNSAPDKSGLPSDRFSAERTGGSVSTLTIQRTQQEDSAVYLCASSLGLGGGASTDTQYFGPGTRLTVL.